Below are 14 T cell receptor beta chains sequenced from a single sample in a study of shared clonotypes between healthy human individuals. Assay: immunoSEQ multiplex PCR; the TCRdb copy retains only in-frame clones and omits some. The table has approximately 2.5 million clones, approximately 92% seen once. Material: naive CD4+ T cells sorted from blood. Subset here: CD45RA+ positively selected. These receptors were obtained from a man younger than 30 in good health.

The rearrangement uses TRBV18 and TRBJ1-5; weak D call: TRBD1 (6 bases). Per the germline V gene, CDR1 is KGHSH and CDR2 is LQKENI. The CDR3 is 14 residues long. Trimming removed 5 bases from V and 14 bases from J, with 22 bases in between. The CDR3 DNA follows: TGTGCCAGCTCATCTACAGGGACCAATCAGTTTGAGCATTTT. Its translation: CASSSTGTNQFEHF.

CDR3 DNA: TGTGCCACAGCCGTTCCCCGGGGTGAAAGTGAAAAACTGTTTTTT. This translates into CATAVPRGESEKLFF. The chain uses TRBV28 and TRBJ1-4; D ambiguous. The CDR3 is 15 amino acids. V was shortened by 10 bases and J by 7 bases, with 22 bases between the two germline ends. Looked up from germline, CDR1 is MDHEN and CDR2 is SYDVKM.

V and J are TRBV7-8 and TRBJ2-7; unclear D gene. The CDR3 contains 13 residues. Germline CDR1 is SGHVS and CDR2 is FQNEAQ. The V end was cut by 1 base, the J end by 4 bases, with 8 bases between. The CDR3 nucleotides read TGTGCCAGCAGCTTAGGAAAGGATTACGAGCAGTACTTC. This sequence encodes CASSLGKDYEQYF.

The rearrangement uses TRBV29-1 and TRBJ2-1, with D tentatively TRBD2 (6 bases). The CDR3 spans 12 residues. Trimming removed 5 bases from V and 4 bases from J, with 9 bases in between. CDR1 and CDR2 from the germline V gene are SQVTM and ANQGSEA. Here the CDR3 reads CSVRLDYNEQFF. The CDR3 region has the DNA TGCAGCGTTCGACTAGATTACAATGAGCAGTTCTTC.

This clone was counted once. The chain recombines TRBV18 with TRBJ2-5; 7 nucleotides align to TRBD2. The CDR3 extends over 16 amino acids. Looked up from germline, CDR1 is KGHSH and CDR2 is LQKENI. V trimming: 1 base; J trimming: 1 base; junction bases outside the gene matches: 6. The CDR3 loop is CASSPLAAGVQETQYF. CDR3 bases: TGTGCCAGCTCACCACTCGCGGCGGGAGTCCAAGAGACCCAGTACTTC.

The gene calls are TRBV12-5 and TRBJ2-5, with TRBD2 as a possible D gene (6 bases). The CDR3 is 15 residues long. V lost 5 bases and J lost 4, with 17 bases in between. Germline CDR1 is LGHNT and CDR2 is FRNRAP. This CDR3 is CASGQYSGGAETQYF. CDR3 nucleotides: TGTGCTAGTGGTCAGTATAGCGGAGGCGCAGAGACCCAGTACTTC.

This chain connects TRBV14 to TRBJ1-1; 8 positions agree with TRBD1. The CDR3 loop spans 11 amino acids. V lost 9 bases to trimming and J lost 7 bases; unmatched junction nucleotides: 4. Germline V gene sequence: CDR1 SGHDN, CDR2 FVKESK. CDR3 DNA: TGTGCCAGGACAGGGGCGGATGAAGCTTTCTTT. Its protein product is CARTGADEAFF.

The chain is built from TRBV2 and TRBJ2-7; no clear D gene. Germline V gene data show CDR1 as SNHLY and CDR2 as FYNNEI. This CDR3 comprises 14 residues. Trimming removed 2 bases from V and 3 bases from J, with 11 bases in between. CDR3 sequence (DNA): TGTGCCAGCAGTGAACAGGCAGGAATCTACGAGCAGTACTTC. This sequence encodes CASSEQAGIYEQYF.

The CDR3 reads CASLGGGATNEKLFF. CDR3 nucleotides: TGTGCCAGCCTAGGAGGTGGGGCAACTAATGAAAAACTGTTTTTT. This sequence joins TRBV28 and TRBJ1-4; D remains ambiguous. Germline V gene lookup returns CDR1 MDHEN and CDR2 SYDVKM. V was trimmed by 8 bases and J by 0 bases, leaving 13 bases between them. The CDR3 covers 15 residues.

J is TRBJ1-4 and V is TRBV9; D is ambiguous. Germline loops: CDR1 SGDLS, CDR2 YYNGEE. The CDR3 totals 14 residues. V dropped 2 bases and J dropped 8 bases, with 13 bases sitting between them. The DNA for the CDR3 is TGTGCCAGCAGCGTGGACCCGGGGAACGAAAAACTGTTTTTT. It is translated as CASSVDPGNEKLFF.

The rearrangement links TRBV30 to TRBJ2-1, with D possibly matching TRBD1 (6 bases). The CDR3 has 12 amino acids. Germline V gene sequence: CDR1 GTSNPN, CDR2 SVGIG (reference sequence). Trimming shortened V by 3 bases and J by 5 bases, and 8 bases separated the two germline ends. The CDR3 bases are TGTGCCTGGAGGGACAGTAACAATGAGCAGTTCTTC. The encoded protein is CAWRDSNNEQFF. Complete variable domain (other parts from reference TRBV30 and TRBJ2-1): SQTIHQWPATLVQPVGSPLSLECTVEGTSNPNLYWYRQAAGRGLQLLFYSVGIGQISSEVPQNLSASRPQDRQFILSSKKLLLSDSGFYLCAWRDSNNEQFFGPGTRLTVL.

The chain joins TRBV7-8 to TRBJ1-1; D call uncertain. V lost 0 bases and J 0 bases, leaving 5 bases between the germline ends. Germline V gives CDR1 SGHVS, CDR2 FQNEAQ. This CDR3 is 14 amino acids long. This CDR3 is CASSLARVNTEAFF. CDR3 in DNA: TGTGCCAGCAGCTTAGCGCGGGTGAACACTGAAGCTTTCTTT.

The gene calls are TRBV27 and TRBJ1-6, with 10 bases matching TRBD1. Germline assignment: CDR1 MNHEY and CDR2 SMNVEV (reference sequence). Trimming removed 6 bases from V and 9 bases from J; junction bases left unmatched: 14. The CDR3 consists of 17 residues. The CDR3 here is CASRIDGTGVKGSPLHF. Written as DNA, the CDR3 is TGTGCCAGCAGGATAGACGGGACAGGGGTAAAAGGTTCACCCCTCCACTTT.

The chain has TRBV2 and TRBJ2-5; D may be TRBD2 (5 bases). Germline-derived CDR1 and CDR2 are SNHLY and FYNNEI. The CDR3 has 16 residues. Between the trimmed V and J ends, which lost 3 bases and 2 bases, there was a span of 16 bases. The CDR3, as DNA: TGTGCCAGCAGTGATCTGGGCAACGGAGGTCAAGAGACCCAGTACTTC. Amino acid sequence: CASSDLGNGGQETQYF.